A selection of T cell receptor beta chains follows, all from one sample in a study of blood T cells in healthy people across ages. TCRdb redid the calling of the 5' RACE reads with MiXCR, one entry per CDR3 protein. The table lists roughly 680,000 distinct CDR3 sequences, approximately 52% of them singletons. The sequenced material came from blood. Receptor source: a woman at least 80 years old in good health. CDR3s include the opening cysteine and the closing phenylalanine or tryptophan. The order of the fields is clone size, D gene, V gene, CDR3 length, J gene, CDR3 protein, CDR3 DNA. The D gene is left open where the match is weak. Some rows have no size entry. The others give once, few or many, or a class for an expanded clone.

.	.	TRBV12-3/TRBV12-4	12	TRBJ1-2	CASSGRVGGYTF	TGTGCCAGCAGCGGACGAGTTGGAGGCTACACCTTC
.	TRBD2	TRBV29-1	13	TRBJ2-3	CSHIAGSTDTQYF	TGCAGCCATATAGCGGGGTCCACAGATACGCAGTATTTT
few	TRBD2	TRBV12-3/TRBV12-4	16	TRBJ2-1	CASSFSRLAGKVEQFF	TGTGCCAGCAGTTTTAGCCGACTAGCGGGAAAGGTTGAGCAGTTCTTC
.	.	TRBV3-1	15	TRBJ2-1	CASSQDGQGHNEQFF	TGTGCCAGCAGCCAAGATGGGCAGGGCCACAATGAGCAGTTCTTC
once	TRBD1	TRBV5-1	16	TRBJ2-7	CASSLPEGTGDYEQYF	TGCGCCAGCAGCTTGCCCGAGGGGACAGGGGACTACGAGCAGTACTTC
many	.	TRBV12-3/TRBV12-4	13	TRBJ2-7	CASSPNYRDEQYF	TGTGCCAGCAGTCCTAATTACAGGGACGAGCAGTACTTC
many	TRBD1	TRBV6-6	15	TRBJ1-2	CASRHSSGQTYGYTF	TGTGCCAGCAGGCACTCGTCGGGACAGACTTATGGCTACACCTTC
.	TRBD1	TRBV29-1	14	TRBJ2-7	CSVTGQQWGYEQYF	TGCAGCGTGACAGGGCAACAATGGGGCTACGAGCAGTACTTC
few	.	TRBV7-6	15	TRBJ1-3	CASSIDRSSGNTIYF	TGTGCCAGCAGCATCGACAGGAGCTCTGGAAACACCATATATTTT
few	TRBD2	TRBV7-2	20	TRBJ2-1	CASSYRASGGEYLSYNEQFF	TGTGCCAGCAGCTACCGGGCTAGCGGGGGGGAATACCTCTCCTACAATGAGCAGTTCTTC
many	.	TRBV20-1	15	TRBJ1-6	CSASPSQRVNSPLHF	TGCAGTGCTAGTCCCTCCCAGCGAGTCAATTCACCCCTCCACTTT
many	.	TRBV4-2	15	TRBJ2-1	CASSQAYGPYNEQFF	TGTGCCAGCAGCCAAGCTTACGGACCCTACAATGAGCAGTTCTTC